This entry lists 25 T cell receptor beta chains sequenced from one sample in a study of cytomegalovirus exposure and HLA in healthy donors. PCR employed 60 Vbeta and 13 Jbeta primers. TCRdb keeps only in-frame clones here, not all; method: immunoSEQ multiplex PCR. The sample includes 150,000 to 200,000 clones, around 78% seen only once; the top ten take approximately 3%. Input material: PBMCs. These receptors came from a woman between 40 and 50 years old in good health and CMV-seronegative.

The rearrangement joins TRBV27 to TRBJ1-5, with D possibly being TRBD1 (5 bases). CDR3 length: 14 amino acids. The V end was cut by 2 bases, the J end by 2 bases, with 7 bases between. Germline assignment: CDR1 MNHEY and CDR2 SMNVEV (reference sequence). This chain's CDR3 is CASSLRGGNQPQHF. DNA for the CDR3: TGTGCCAGCAGTTTAAGGGGTGGCAATCAGCCCCAGCATTTT.

V is TRBV14 and J is TRBJ1-6, with D tentatively TRBD1 (6 bases). Germline-derived CDR1 and CDR2 are SGHDN and FVKESK. Trimming left V 4 bases short and J 6 bases short, with 16 bases between. The CDR3 spans 16 residues. The CDR3 sequence: CASSLLAGQTNSPLHF. The CDR3, as DNA: TGTGCCAGCAGCCTCCTAGCTGGACAGACTAATTCACCCCTCCACTTT.

The V gene is TRBV6-1, the J gene TRBJ2-3, with 10 bases lining up with TRBD1. The CDR3 extends over 14 amino acids. CDR1 and CDR2 (germline): MNHNS, SASEGT. The trim removed 6 bases at V and 5 bases at J, leaving 5 bases unmatched. For the CDR3, the DNA is TGTGCCAGCAGAGACAGGGGGCAGAAAGATACGCAGTATTTT. Translation gives CASRDRGQKDTQYF.

This clone showed up just once. The chain recombines TRBV5-1 with TRBJ2-2, with 8 bases aligning to TRBD1. Per germline, CDR1 SGHRS and CDR2 YFSETQ. The CDR3 has 15 amino acids. Unmatched junction bases numbered 5, after V lost 7 bases and J lost 0 bases. The CDR3 is CASGPGGPNTGELFF. DNA of the CDR3: TGCGCCAGCGGTCCAGGGGGCCCGAACACCGGGGAGCTGTTTTTT. Drawing the rest from reference TRBV5-1 and TRBJ2-2, the complete variable domain is KAGVTQTPRYLIKTRGQQVTLSCSPISGHRSVSWYQQTPGQGLQFLFEYFSETQRNKGNFPGRFSGRQFSNSRSEMNVSTLELGDSALYLCASGPGGPNTGELFFGEGSRLTVL.

To note about this clone: At one of its ends the junction is not consistent with the germline gene, which may arise from a read error. Additional DNA sequences in this sample encode the identical CDR3. This rearrangement joins TRBV6-1 to TRBJ1-2; TRBD1 matches at 8 bases. Germline assignment: CDR1 MNHNS and CDR2 SASEGT. This CDR3 is 15 amino acids long. CDR3 nucleotides: TGTGCCAGCAGGGACAGGGAGTTAGCTAACTATGGGTACACCTTC. This codes for CASRDRELANYGYTF.

V and J are TRBV28 and TRBJ2-7; tentative D call: TRBD1 (6 bases). V lost 10 bases, J lost 1 base, and 17 bases lay in between. The V gene's germline CDR1 is MDHEN and CDR2 SYDVKM. This CDR3 has 14 amino acids. CDR3 sequence reads: CANVDRTESYEQYF. CDR3 nucleotides: TGTGCCAACGTAGACAGGACAGAATCCTACGAGCAGTACTTC. Full variable domain (rest looked up from reference TRBV28 and TRBJ2-7): DVKVTQSSRYLVKRTGEKVFLECVQDMDHENMFWYRQDPGLGLRLIYFSYDVKMKEKGDIPEGYSVSREKKERFSLILESASTNQTSMYLCANVDRTESYEQYFGPGTRLTVT.

The J gene is TRBJ1-1, the V gene TRBV6-5; 11 bases are shared with TRBD1. The V gene's germline CDR1 is MNHEY and CDR2 SVGAGI. J gave up 6 bases and V 4 bases, and 1 base lay outside the gene matches. CDR3 size: 13 residues. CDR3 DNA sequence: TGTGCCAGCAGTTGGGGACAGGGGGCTGAAGCTTTCTTT. Its translation: CASSWGQGAEAFF.

The V call is TRBV25-1, the J call TRBJ2-1; D is possibly TRBD2 (6 bases). CDR1 is MGHDK and CDR2 is SYGVNS in the germline V gene. The CDR3 runs 17 residues. The V and J ends lost 3 bases and 5 bases respectively, with 20 bases between them. DNA for the CDR3: TGTGCCAGCAGTGACGGGTGGGGAAGAGGCGGGAACAATGAGCAGTTCTTC. Encoded protein: CASSDGWGRGGNNEQFF.

The V call is TRBV19, the J call TRBJ1-4, with a possible D match to TRBD1 (5 bases). The length of the CDR3 is 19 residues. CDR1 and CDR2 from the germline V gene are LNHDA and SQIVND (reference sequence). Trimming took off 3 bases at V and 4 bases at J, with 24 bases between the two ends. The chain's CDR3 is CASSILIRGEPNFNEKLFF. CDR3 in DNA: TGTGCCAGTAGTATTCTAATAAGGGGTGAGCCTAACTTTAATGAAAAACTGTTTTTT.

This chain links TRBV5-8 with TRBJ1-4, with D hard to call. The V end lost 4 bases, the J end lost 7 bases, and 17 bases lay between the germline ends. Germline assignment: CDR1 SGHTS and CDR2 YDEGEE. This CDR3 comprises 15 residues. The CDR3 loop is CASSPDGAPGEKLFF. The CDR3 DNA sequence: TGTGCCAGCAGCCCCGACGGAGCTCCGGGTGAAAAACTGTTTTTT.

This chain joins TRBV5-6 and TRBJ1-2; D is uncertain. The CDR3 is 14 amino acids. The germline V and J ends were trimmed by 6 bases and 4 bases, with 16 bases remaining between them. Germline values: CDR1 SGHDT, CDR2 YYEEEE. The CDR3 region has the DNA TGTGCCAGCACCATCAACGGGATCCTCTATGGCTACACCTTC. Protein: CASTINGILYGYTF.

In the case of this clone: Mismatch with germline at one junction end may stem from a read error. V is TRBV27 and J is TRBJ1-5; 8 nucleotides line up with TRBD1. This CDR3 spans 14 amino acids. Germline V CDR1 and CDR2: MNHEY, SMNVEV (reference sequence). The CDR3 sequence: CASSPGQGWQPRHF. In DNA form, the CDR3 reads TGTGCCAGCAGCCCTGGACAGGGATGGCAGCCCCGGCATTTT.

The chain links TRBV2 to TRBJ1-5; D not resolved. Germline loops: CDR1 SNHLY, CDR2 FYNNEI. The CDR3 runs 16 residues. V was shortened by 6 bases and J by 0 bases, with 15 bases between the two germline ends. CDR3 in DNA: TGTGCCAGCAGGATTAACGGTGGAGGTAGCAATCAGCCCCAGCATTTT. Translation gives CASRINGGGSNQPQHF.

This sequence joins TRBV11-2 and TRBJ2-3; 7 bases fit TRBD2. The J segment lost 2 bases and the V segment lost 4 bases, leaving 6 bases of the junction unmatched. The CDR3 length is 15 residues. Germline-derived CDR1 and CDR2 are SGHAT and FQNNGV. The chain's CDR3 is CASSSQRGFTDTQYF. The CDR3 DNA reads as TGTGCCAGCAGCTCCCAGCGGGGTTTCACAGATACGCAGTATTTT.

The DNA of the CDR3 is TGCGCCAGCAGCCACCCACGGGGGACAGGGGGATACAATGAGCAGTTCTTC. Amino acid sequence: CASSHPRGTGGYNEQFF. This chain uses TRBV4-1 with TRBJ2-1, with 11 bases fitting TRBD1. This CDR3 has 17 residues. Germline V lookup: CDR1 MGHRA, CDR2 YSYEKL. V dropped 3 bases and J dropped 4; count of bases not matched to a gene: 8.

V is TRBV6-1 and J is TRBJ2-7, with a tentative D call TRBD2 (6 bases). Germline loops: CDR1 MNHNS, CDR2 SASEGT. CDR3 size: 15 residues. Trimming took off 2 bases at V and 0 bases at J, with 11 bases between the two ends. CDR3 in DNA: TGTGCCAGCAGTGAACCGGGAGCGATCTCCTACGAGCAGTACTTC. Its translation is CASSEPGAISYEQYF.

The rearrangement joins TRBV4-1 to TRBJ2-1, with 11 bases lining up with TRBD2. Looked up from germline, CDR1 is MGHRA and CDR2 is YSYEKL. CDR3 length: 15 residues. The junction had 7 bases not matched to a gene; V was cut back by 4 bases and J by 8 bases. As DNA, the CDR3 is TGCGCCAGCAGCCCATATAGCGGGGGGGCCGATGAGCAGTTCTTC. Translating it yields CASSPYSGGADEQFF.

This clone has a handful of counts. V is TRBV1 and J is TRBJ2-3; TRBD2 was called by the table and not checked on the DNA. TRBV1 constitutes a pseudogene. The CDR3 spans 20 residues. The CDR3 spells CTSSQAWGLVPQVPTDTQYF. In DNA, the CDR3 is TGCACCAGCAGCCAAGCCTGGGGACTAGTGCCCCAAGTCCCCACAGATACGCAGTATTTT.

CDR3 region: CASSRNSGQGADGYTF. CDR3 coding DNA: TGTGCCAGCAGCCGCAACTCGGGACAGGGGGCTGATGGCTACACCTTC. The V gene is TRBV4-2, the J gene TRBJ1-2, with 12 bases matching TRBD1. Germline trimming cut 4 bases from V and 6 bases from J; bases unmatched to any gene: 9. This CDR3 contains 16 residues. Germline V gene lookup returns CDR1 LGHNA and CDR2 YNFKEQ.

The chain joins TRBV2 to TRBJ1-6; D unclear. Looked up from germline, CDR1 is SNHLY and CDR2 is FYNNEI. The ends were cut back, 1 base at V and 0 bases at J, with 10 bases in the middle. The CDR3 extends over 17 amino acids. The CDR3 is CASSEGHSSSYNSPLHF. The CDR3 DNA follows: TGTGCCAGCAGTGAAGGACACTCGAGCTCCTATAATTCACCCCTCCACTTT.

The chain is built from TRBV5-1 and TRBJ2-3, with 8 bases lining up with TRBD2. This CDR3 is 15 amino acids long. Losses at the gene ends were 6 bases for V and 2 bases for J; bases not matched to a gene: 8. Germline CDR1 SGHRS, CDR2 YFSETQ. CDR3 DNA: TGCGCCAGCACCAACCGGGGGGGATCCACAGATACGCAGTATTTT. Its translation: CASTNRGGSTDTQYF.

This rearrangement joins TRBV12-1 to TRBJ2-3; TRBD1, the table's D call, lacks a check against the DNA. TRBV12-1 is termed a pseudogene. The CDR3 contains 16 residues. CDR3 in amino acids: CASSWGHSRRADTQYF. CDR3 nucleotide sequence: TGTGCCAGCAGCTGGGGACACTCCCGGCGCGCAGATACGCAGTATTTT.

CDR3 sequence reads: CASRNTGDTGELFF. The CDR3 DNA follows: TGTGCCAGTAGAAATACAGGGGACACCGGGGAGCTGTTTTTT. The rearrangement uses TRBV19 and TRBJ2-2; 7 nucleotides line up with TRBD1. This CDR3 has 14 residues. The J segment lost 3 bases and the V segment lost 6 bases, leaving 4 bases of the junction unmatched. The germline V gene encodes CDR1 LNHDA and CDR2 SQIVND (reference sequence).

In regard to this clone: An end of the junction does not agree with germline; a read error may underlie this. The chain links TRBV7-9 to TRBJ2-3, with 7 nucleotides matching TRBD1. The CDR3 length is 12 residues. Germline CDR1 SEHNR, CDR2 FQNEAQ (reference sequence). The CDR3 bases are TGTTCCAGCAGCATGGACAGGACAACGCAGTATTTT. Translation: CSSSMDRTTQYF.

This clone was counted between two and nine times. This chain connects TRBV7-9 to TRBJ2-4; perhaps TRBD2 as D (6 bases). With 1 base removed from V and 7 bases from J, the gap between germline ends came to 11 bases. The CDR3 sequence is 14 residues long. Germline values: CDR1 SEHNR, CDR2 FQNEAQ (reference sequence). The CDR3 nucleotides read TGTGCCAGCAGCTTAGATGGGGGGAGTAACATTCAGTACTTC. It translates to CASSLDGGSNIQYF.